This paragraph reports one T cell receptor (beta chain). Its antigen is unidentified. The data originate from a study of OX40 agonist ivuxolimab in advanced cancers. The overall study: The patients received agonistic anti-OX40 (CD134) antibody ivuxolimab. Study-wide points: Clonal expansion was seen in CD4+ and CD8+ blood T cells by week 6 at 0.1 to 3.0 mg/kg. Researchers did not determine the expanded peripheral T cells' antigen specificity. Researchers report that CD8+ T cells had, on average, more expanded clones than CD4+.

The CDR3 length is 13 residues. The V gene's germline CDR1 is SGHRS and CDR2 YFSETQ. The J segment lost 3 bases and the V segment lost 6 bases, leaving 5 bases of the junction unmatched. Libraries were prepared by immunoSEQ multiplex PCR; TCRdb keeps only in-frame clonotypes and omits some of them. This sample has around 63,000 clones, with about 93% found just once. The sequence came from an adult with an advanced solid tumor such as melanoma, head and neck, liver or kidney cancer. The V call is TRBV5-1, the J call TRBJ2-7; 8 bases match TRBD2. The sample consisted of CD4+ or CD8+ T cells sorted from blood, taken in a trial of the OX40 agonist ivuxolimab. CDR3 loop: CASTPTSGYEQYF. The DNA for the CDR3 is TGCGCCAGCACCCCTACTAGCGGCTACGAGCAGTACTTC.